This T cell receptor beta chain appears in the sequencing data of a study of blood T cell repertoires in COVID-19 (dated by TCRdb to the early 2020s). The study in broad terms: Collaborator samples came from the United States, Italy and Spain and covered acute and convalescent phases of COVID-19. The prospective study material was composed of cDNA or gDNA derived from T cells, B-cell-depleted T cells, or PBMCs. Deeply sampled blood TCRbeta repertoires from subjects exposed to, actively infected with, or recovered from COVID-19 were included in the dataset. The repertoires were made available in a free public database intended to serve as a resource for research on the immune response to SARS-CoV-2. The samples were drawn from the first 160 participants of the ongoing ImmuneRACE study and from some 1,300 subjects provided by 6 global collaborators. A de-identified subject ID, COVID-19 status, age in years and sex were almost always included in the sample metadata. HLA class I and class II types, where available, came from metadata supplied by the sample provider rather than from assay-based typing.

TCRbeta CDR3 regions were amplified from genomic DNA by means of the immunoSEQ Assay, a bias-controlled multiplex PCR. As for how the authors treated the data: Nucleated cell counts per sample were estimated from amplification of reference gene primers within the assay. To quantify the absolute abundance of each unique TCRbeta CDR3 rearrangement, sequence reads were collapsed and filtered. For each sample, productive Simpson clonality was calculated as the square root of Simpson's diversity index across productive rearrangements. This is the immuneACCESS table as TCRdb keeps it, with only in-frame sequences that have V and J called. A part of the clones is gone; compared with another copy, unresolved V genes explain less than half, and the rest is unexplained. The DNA gave D and trimming, while V, J and clone size come from that table. The sample table contains around 250,000 clones; only one count was recorded for about 82% of them. Together, the top ten hold roughly an eighth of the sample.

Each collaborating institution followed its own protocols to collect whole blood in K2EDTA tubes. For TCRbeta analysis, collaborators shipped samples in one of three forms: frozen whole blood, isolated PBMCs, or DNA extracted from either of those sample types. Of note for this clone: The antigen it recognizes is unknown. No per-base quality is available; no much larger clone lies one base away.

Broad study findings and their caveats: How much clinical and demographic metadata was included differed by source and by participant, and the metadata was provided uncurated.

V is pared back by 4 bases and J by 0 bases, with 7 bases lying between the germline termini. Reading from cysteine to phenylalanine, the CDR3 counts 14 amino acids. Kept here is only the CDR3 DNA, which spans 42 bases and is read in frame from base 1. CDR1 is given as MDHEN and CDR2 as SYDVKM, both from the germline V gene. The clonotype originates from a man older than 75 with acute or convalescent COVID-19. Sequencing was done on a sample of peripheral blood. The chain uses TRBV28 and TRBJ1-3; no D gene is confidently identified. CDR3 loop: CASSSEGSGNTIYF. The DNA sequence is given as TGTGCCAGCAGTTCGGAGGGCTCTGGAAACACCATATATTTT.